The clone carrying this T cell receptor beta chain was seen a few times. These data belong to a study of blood T cells in healthy people across ages. Then a second PCR, running roughly 7 to 11 cycles, was carried out with a sample-barcoded 5' primer and a J-beta primer mix. One entry per CDR3 protein results from TCRdb running MiXCR on the 5' RACE reads. This table holds 630,000 or so distinct CDR3 sequences, less than 40% found once. The CDR3 loop spans 12 amino acids. CDR1 is MNHNY and CDR2 is SVGAGI in the germline V gene (reference sequence). V gave up 8 bases and J gave up 5 bases, with 9 bases separating them.

J is TRBJ2-2 and V is TRBV6-6; D is possibly TRBD1 (5 bases). The sequence came from an elderly woman in good health. Specimen: blood. The chain's CDR3 is CASQGRTGELFF. The CDR3 region has the DNA TGTGCCAGCCAGGGTCGGACCGGGGAGCTGTTTTTT.